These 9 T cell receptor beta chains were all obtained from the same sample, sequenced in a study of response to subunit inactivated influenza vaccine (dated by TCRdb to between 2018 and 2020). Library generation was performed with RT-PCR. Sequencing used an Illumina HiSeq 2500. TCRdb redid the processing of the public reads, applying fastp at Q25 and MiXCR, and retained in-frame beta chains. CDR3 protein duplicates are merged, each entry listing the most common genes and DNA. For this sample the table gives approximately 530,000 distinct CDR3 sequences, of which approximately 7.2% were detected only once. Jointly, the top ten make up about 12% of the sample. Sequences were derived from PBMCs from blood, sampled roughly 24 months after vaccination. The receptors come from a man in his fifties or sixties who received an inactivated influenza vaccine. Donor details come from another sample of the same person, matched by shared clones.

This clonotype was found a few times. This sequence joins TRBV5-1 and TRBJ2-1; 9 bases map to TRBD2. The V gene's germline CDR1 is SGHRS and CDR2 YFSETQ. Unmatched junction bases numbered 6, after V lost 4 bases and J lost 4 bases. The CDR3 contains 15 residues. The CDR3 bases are TGCGCCAGCAGCCCCGTAGCGGGAGATTACAATGAGCAGTTCTTC. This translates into CASSPVAGDYNEQFF. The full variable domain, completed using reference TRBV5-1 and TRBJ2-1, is KAGVTQTPRYLIKTRGQQVTLSCSPISGHRSVSWYQQTPGQGLQFLFEYFSETQRNKGNFPGRFSGRQFSNSRSEMNVSTLELGDSALYLCASSPVAGDYNEQFFGPGTRLTVL.

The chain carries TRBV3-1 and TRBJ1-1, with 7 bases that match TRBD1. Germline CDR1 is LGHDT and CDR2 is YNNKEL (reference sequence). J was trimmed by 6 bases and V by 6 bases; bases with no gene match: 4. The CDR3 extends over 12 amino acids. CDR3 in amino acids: CASRIRGAEAFF. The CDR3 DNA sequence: TGTGCCAGCAGGATCAGGGGGGCTGAAGCTTTCTTT.

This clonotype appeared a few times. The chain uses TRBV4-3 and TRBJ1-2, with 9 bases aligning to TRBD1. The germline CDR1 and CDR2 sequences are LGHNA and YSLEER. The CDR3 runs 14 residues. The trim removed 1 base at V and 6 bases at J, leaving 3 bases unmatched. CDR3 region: CASSQGTGEHGYTF. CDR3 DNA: TGCGCCAGCAGCCAAGGGACAGGGGAACATGGCTACACCTTC.

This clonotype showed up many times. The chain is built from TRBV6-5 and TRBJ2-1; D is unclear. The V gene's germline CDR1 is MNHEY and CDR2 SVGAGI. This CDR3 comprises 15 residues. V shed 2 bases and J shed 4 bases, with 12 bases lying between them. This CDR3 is CASSYQIQLYNEQFF. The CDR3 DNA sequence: TGTGCCAGCAGTTACCAAATCCAACTTTACAATGAGCAGTTCTTC.

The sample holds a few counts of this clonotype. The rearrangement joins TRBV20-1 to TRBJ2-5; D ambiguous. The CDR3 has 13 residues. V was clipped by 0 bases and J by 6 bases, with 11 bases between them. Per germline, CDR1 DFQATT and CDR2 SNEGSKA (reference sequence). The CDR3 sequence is CSARDKGLQTQYF. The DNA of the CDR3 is TGCAGTGCTAGAGATAAAGGTTTACAGACCCAGTACTTC.

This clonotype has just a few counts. The CDR3 DNA reads TGCGCCAGCAACCTGGACAGTTTGGGTGTTAACTATGGCTACACCTTC. Its translation: CASNLDSLGVNYGYTF. The chain joins TRBV5-1 to TRBJ1-2, with D perhaps matching TRBD1 (6 bases). Germline V lookup: CDR1 SGHRS, CDR2 YFSETQ. This CDR3 has 16 residues. With 6 bases removed from V and 1 base from J, the gap between germline ends came to 19 bases.

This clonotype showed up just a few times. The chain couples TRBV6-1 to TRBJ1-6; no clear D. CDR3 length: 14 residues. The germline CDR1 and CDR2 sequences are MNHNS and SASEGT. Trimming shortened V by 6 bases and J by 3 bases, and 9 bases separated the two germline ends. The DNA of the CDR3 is TGTGCCAGCAGGGTGTGGGACTATAATTCACCCCTCCACTTT. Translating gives CASRVWDYNSPLHF.

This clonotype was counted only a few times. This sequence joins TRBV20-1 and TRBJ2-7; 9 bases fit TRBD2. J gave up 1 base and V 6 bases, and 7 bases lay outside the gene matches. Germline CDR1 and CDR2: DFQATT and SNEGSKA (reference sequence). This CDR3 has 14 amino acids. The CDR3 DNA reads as TGCAGTGCGGACCTAGCGGGGTCTTCCTACGAGCAGTACTTC. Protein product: CSADLAGSSYEQYF.

CDR3 nucleotide sequence: TGTGCCAGCAGTTTATCAGGACGGGGAAACATTCAGTACTTC. Translated, it gives CASSLSGRGNIQYF. V gene TRBV12-3 or TRBV12-4 combines with J gene TRBJ2-4; perhaps TRBD2 as D (5 bases). Trimming took 2 bases from V and 6 from J, leaving 11 bases between them. There are 14 residues in the CDR3.